This T cell receptor (beta chain) emerged from a study of blood T cell repertoires in COVID-19. J was trimmed by 5 bases and V by 2 bases; bases with no gene match: 3. This CDR3 comprises 15 residues. The germline V gene encodes CDR1 MDHEN and CDR2 SYDVKM. Original data processing: Counts of nucleated cells, estimated from reference gene primer amplification, were obtained. Some clones are missing from TCRdb's copy, which holds only in-frame ones; the method was immunoSEQ multiplex PCR. V, J and clone size were drawn from that table, and D and trimming were deduced from the DNA. The repertoire consists of roughly 120,000 clones, with 80% to 90% occurring once and the leading ten covering less than 30%.

Sequencing was carried out using peripheral blood. The chain recombines TRBV28 with TRBJ2-5; 12 nucleotides agree with TRBD2. This receptor was obtained from a man between 65 and 85 years old with active or convalescent COVID-19. DNA for the CDR3: TGTGCCAGCAGTTTACTAGCGGGAGGGCCTGAGACCCAGTACTTC. Protein product: CASSLLAGGPETQYF.